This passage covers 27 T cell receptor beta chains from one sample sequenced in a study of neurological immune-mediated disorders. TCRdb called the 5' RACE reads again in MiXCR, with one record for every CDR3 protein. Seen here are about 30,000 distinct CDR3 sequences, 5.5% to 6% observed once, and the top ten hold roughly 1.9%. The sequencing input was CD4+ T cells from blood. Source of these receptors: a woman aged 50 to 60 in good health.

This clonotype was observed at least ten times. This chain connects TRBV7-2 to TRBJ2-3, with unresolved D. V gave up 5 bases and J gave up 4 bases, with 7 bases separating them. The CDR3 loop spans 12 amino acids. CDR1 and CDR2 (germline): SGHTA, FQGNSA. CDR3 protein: CASSHPPDTQYF. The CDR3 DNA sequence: TGTGCCAGCAGCCACCCCCCAGATACGCAGTATTTT.

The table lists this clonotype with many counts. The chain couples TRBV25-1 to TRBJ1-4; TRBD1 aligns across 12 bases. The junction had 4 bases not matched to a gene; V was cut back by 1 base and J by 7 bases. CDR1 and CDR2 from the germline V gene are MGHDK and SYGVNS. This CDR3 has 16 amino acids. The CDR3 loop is CASSEWGQGAREKLFF. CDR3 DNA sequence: TGTGCCAGCAGTGAATGGGGACAGGGGGCGCGTGAAAAACTGTTTTTT.

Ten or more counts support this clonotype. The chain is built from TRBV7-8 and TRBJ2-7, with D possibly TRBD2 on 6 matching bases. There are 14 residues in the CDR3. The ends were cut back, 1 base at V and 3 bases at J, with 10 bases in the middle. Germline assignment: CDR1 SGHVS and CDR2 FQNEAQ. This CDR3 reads CASSLGGLSYEQYF. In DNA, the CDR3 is TGTGCCAGCAGCTTAGGGGGACTTAGCTACGAGCAGTACTTC.

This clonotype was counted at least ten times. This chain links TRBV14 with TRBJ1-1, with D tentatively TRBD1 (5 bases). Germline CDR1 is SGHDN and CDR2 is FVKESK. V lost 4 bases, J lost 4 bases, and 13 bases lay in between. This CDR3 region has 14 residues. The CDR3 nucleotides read TGTGCCAGCAGCCTGGCTCCGGGGGTCACTGAAGCTTTCTTT. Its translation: CASSLAPGVTEAFF.

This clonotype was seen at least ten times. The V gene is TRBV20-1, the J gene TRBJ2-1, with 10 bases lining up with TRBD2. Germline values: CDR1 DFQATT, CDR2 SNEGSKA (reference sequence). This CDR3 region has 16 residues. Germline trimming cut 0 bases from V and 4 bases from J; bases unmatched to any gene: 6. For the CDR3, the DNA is TGCAGTGCTAGAGAACCTAGCGGGAGCGGATACAATGAGCAGTTCTTC. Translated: CSAREPSGSGYNEQFF.

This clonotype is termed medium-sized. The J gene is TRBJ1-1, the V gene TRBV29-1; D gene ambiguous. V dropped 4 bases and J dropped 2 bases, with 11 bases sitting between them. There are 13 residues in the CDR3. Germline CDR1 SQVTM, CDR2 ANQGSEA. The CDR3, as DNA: TGCAGCGTTGTCAGTTTTCTCAACACTGAAGCTTTCTTT. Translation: CSVVSFLNTEAFF.

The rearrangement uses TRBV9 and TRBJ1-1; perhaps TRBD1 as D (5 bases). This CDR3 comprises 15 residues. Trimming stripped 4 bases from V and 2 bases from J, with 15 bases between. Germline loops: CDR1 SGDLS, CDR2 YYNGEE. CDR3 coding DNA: TGTGCCAGCAGCTTCAGTTCAGGGTATAACACTGAAGCTTTCTTT. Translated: CASSFSSGYNTEAFF.

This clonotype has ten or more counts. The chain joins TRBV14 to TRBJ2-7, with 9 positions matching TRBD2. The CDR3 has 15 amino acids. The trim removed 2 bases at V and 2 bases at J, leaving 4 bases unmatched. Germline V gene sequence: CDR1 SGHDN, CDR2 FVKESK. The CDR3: CASSQLAGHPYEQYF. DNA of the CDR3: TGTGCCAGCAGCCAACTAGCGGGGCATCCCTACGAGCAGTACTTC. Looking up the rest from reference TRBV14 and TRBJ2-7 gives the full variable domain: EAGVTQFPSHSVIEKGQTVTLRCDPISGHDNLYWYRRVMGKEIKFLLHFVKESKQDESGMPNNRFLAERTGGTYSTLKVQPAELEDSGVYFCASSQLAGHPYEQYFGPGTRLTVT.

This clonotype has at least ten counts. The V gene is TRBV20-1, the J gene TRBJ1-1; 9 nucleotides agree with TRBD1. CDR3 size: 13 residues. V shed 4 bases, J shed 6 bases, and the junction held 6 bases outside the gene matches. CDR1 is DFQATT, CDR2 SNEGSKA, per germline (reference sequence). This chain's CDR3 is CSATWTGVAEAFF. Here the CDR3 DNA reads TGCAGTGCTACCTGGACAGGGGTTGCTGAAGCTTTCTTT.

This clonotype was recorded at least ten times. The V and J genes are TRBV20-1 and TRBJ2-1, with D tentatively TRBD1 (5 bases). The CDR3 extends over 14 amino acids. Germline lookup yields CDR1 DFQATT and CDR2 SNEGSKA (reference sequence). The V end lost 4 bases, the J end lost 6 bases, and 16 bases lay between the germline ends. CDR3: CSAIGAVASNEQFF. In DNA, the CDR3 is TGCAGTGCTATAGGGGCTGTCGCCTCCAATGAGCAGTTCTTC.

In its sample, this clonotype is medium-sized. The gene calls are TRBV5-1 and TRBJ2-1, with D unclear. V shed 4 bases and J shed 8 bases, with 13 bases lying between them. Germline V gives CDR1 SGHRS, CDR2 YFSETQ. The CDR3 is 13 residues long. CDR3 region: CASSQAGFDEQFF. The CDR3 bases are TGCGCCAGCAGCCAGGCAGGTTTCGATGAGCAGTTCTTC.

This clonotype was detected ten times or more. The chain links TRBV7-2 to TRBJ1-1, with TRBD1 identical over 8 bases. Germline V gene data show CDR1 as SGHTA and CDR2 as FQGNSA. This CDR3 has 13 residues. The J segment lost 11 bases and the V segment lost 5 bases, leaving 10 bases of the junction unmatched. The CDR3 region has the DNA TGTGCCAGCAGCCTCCGAAAGGACAGGGTTGCTTTCTTT. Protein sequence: CASSLRKDRVAFF.

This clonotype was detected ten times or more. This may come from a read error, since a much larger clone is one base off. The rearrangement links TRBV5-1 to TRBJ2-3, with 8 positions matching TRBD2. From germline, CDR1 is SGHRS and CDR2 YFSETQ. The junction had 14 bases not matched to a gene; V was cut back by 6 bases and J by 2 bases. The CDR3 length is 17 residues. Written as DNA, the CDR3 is TGCGCCAGCAACCCCCAAAAGGTTAGCGGGACCACAGATACGCAGTATTTT. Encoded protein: CASNPQKVSGTTDTQYF. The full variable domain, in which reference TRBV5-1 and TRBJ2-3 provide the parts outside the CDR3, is KAGVTQTPRYLIKTRGQQVTLSCSPISGHRSVSWYQQTPGQGLQFLFEYFSETQRNKGNFPGRFSGRQFSNSRSEMNVSTLELGDSALYLCASNPQKVSGTTDTQYFGPGTRLTVL.

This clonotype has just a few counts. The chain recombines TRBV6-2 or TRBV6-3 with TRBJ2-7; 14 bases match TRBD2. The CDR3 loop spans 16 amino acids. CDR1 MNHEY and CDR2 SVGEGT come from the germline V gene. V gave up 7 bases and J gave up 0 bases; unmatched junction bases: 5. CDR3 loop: CASKRTSGRSSYEQYF. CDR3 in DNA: TGTGCCAGCAAGAGGACTAGCGGGAGGAGCTCCTACGAGCAGTACTTC.

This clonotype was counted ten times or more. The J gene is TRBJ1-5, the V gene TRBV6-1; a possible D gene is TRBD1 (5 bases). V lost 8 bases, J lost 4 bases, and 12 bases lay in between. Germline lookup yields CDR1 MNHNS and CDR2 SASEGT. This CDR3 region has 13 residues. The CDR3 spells CASSPGPNQPQHF. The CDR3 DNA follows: TGTGCCAGCTCACCAGGGCCGAATCAGCCCCAGCATTTT.

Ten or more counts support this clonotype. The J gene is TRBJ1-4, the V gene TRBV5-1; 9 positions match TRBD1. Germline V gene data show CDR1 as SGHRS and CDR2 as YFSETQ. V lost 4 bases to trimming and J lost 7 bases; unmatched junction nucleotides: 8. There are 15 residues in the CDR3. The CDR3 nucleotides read TGCGCCAGCAGCGAAACAGGGGGCGCAGGTGAAAAACTGTTTTTT. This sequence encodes CASSETGGAGEKLFF. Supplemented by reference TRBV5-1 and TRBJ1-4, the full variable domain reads KAGVTQTPRYLIKTRGQQVTLSCSPISGHRSVSWYQQTPGQGLQFLFEYFSETQRNKGNFPGRFSGRQFSNSRSEMNVSTLELGDSALYLCASSETGGAGEKLFFGSGTQLSVL.

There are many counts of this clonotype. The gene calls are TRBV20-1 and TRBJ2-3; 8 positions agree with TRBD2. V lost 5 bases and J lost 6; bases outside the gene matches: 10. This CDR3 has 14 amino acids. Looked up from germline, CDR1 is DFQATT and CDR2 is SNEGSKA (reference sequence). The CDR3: CSASRGGAVDTQYF. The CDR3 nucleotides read TGCAGTGCTTCACGGGGGGGGGCCGTCGATACGCAGTATTTT.

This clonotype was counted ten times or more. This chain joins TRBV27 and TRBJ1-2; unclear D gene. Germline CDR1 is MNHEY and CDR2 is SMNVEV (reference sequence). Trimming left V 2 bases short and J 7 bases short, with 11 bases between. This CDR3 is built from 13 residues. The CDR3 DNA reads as TGTGCCAGCAGTTTAATCGGGGTTGGTGGCTACACCTTC. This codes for CASSLIGVGGYTF.

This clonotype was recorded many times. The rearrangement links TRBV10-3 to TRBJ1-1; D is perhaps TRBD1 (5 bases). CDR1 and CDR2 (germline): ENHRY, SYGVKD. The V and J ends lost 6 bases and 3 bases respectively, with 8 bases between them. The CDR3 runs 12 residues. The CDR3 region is CAIRDSYTEAFF. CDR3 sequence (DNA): TGTGCCATCAGAGACAGCTACACTGAAGCTTTCTTT.

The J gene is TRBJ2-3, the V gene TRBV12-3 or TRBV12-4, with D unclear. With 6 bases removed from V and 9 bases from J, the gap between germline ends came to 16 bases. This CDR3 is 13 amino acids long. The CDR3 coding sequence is TGTGCCAGCAGCTCCGCCGGGCTCCGAACGCAGTATTTT. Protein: CASSSAGLRTQYF.

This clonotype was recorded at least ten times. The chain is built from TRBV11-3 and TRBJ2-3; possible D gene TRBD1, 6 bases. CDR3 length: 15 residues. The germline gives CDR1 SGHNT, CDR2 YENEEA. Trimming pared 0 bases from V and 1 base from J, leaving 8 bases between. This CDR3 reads CASSLEQGRTDTQYF. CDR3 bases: TGTGCCAGCAGCTTAGAGCAGGGGCGCACAGATACGCAGTATTTT. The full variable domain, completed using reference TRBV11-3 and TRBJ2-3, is EAGVVQSPRYKIIEKKQPVAFWCNPISGHNTLYWYLQNLGQGPELLIRYENEEAVDDSQLPKDRFSAERLKGVDSTLKIQPAELGDSAVYLCASSLEQGRTDTQYFGPGTRLTVL.

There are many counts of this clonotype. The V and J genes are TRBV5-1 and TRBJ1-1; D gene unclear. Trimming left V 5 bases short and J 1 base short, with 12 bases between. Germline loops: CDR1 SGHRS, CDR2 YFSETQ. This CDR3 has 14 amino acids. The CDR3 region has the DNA TGCGCCAGCAGTCAAGGGCGAGGGAACACTGAAGCTTTCTTT. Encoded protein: CASSQGRGNTEAFF.

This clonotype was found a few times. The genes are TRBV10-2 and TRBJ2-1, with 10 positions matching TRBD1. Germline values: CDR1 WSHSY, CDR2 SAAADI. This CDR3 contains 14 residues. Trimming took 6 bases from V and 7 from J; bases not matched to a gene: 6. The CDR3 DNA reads TGCGCCAGCAGCAGGGGACAGGGGACAAATGAGCAGTTCTTC. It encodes CASSRGQGTNEQFF.

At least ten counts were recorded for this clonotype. The CDR3 region is CATTGTGDTEAFF. CDR3 nucleotides: TGTGCCACGACCGGGACAGGCGACACTGAAGCTTTCTTT. The chain joins TRBV10-3 to TRBJ1-1; 8 nucleotides align to TRBD1. This CDR3 has 13 amino acids. V lost 10 bases to trimming and J lost 3 bases; unmatched junction nucleotides: 7. Germline CDR1 ENHRY, CDR2 SYGVKD.

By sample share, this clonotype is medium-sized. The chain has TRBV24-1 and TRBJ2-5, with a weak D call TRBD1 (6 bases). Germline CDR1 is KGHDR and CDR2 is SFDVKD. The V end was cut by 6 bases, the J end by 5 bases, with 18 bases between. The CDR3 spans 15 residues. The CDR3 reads CATSQTGQGTETQYF. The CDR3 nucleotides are TGTGCCACCAGTCAGACCGGGCAGGGGACGGAGACCCAGTACTTC.

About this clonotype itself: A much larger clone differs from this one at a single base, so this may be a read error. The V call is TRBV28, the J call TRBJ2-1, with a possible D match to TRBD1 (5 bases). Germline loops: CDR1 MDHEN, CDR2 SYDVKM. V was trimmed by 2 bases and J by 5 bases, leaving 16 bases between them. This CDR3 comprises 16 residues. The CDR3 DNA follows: TGTGCCAGCAGTTTAATTCACGGTGCAGGGAACAATGAGCAGTTCTTC. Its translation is CASSLIHGAGNNEQFF.

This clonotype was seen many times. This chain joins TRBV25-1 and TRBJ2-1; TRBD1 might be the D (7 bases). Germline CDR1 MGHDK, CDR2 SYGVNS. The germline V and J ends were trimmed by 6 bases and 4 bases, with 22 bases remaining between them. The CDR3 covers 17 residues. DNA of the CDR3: TGTGCCAGCAGCCCTCACCTGGGGCAGGGGGGATACAATGAGCAGTTCTTC. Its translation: CASSPHLGQGGYNEQFF. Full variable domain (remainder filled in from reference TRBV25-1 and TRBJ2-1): EADIYQTPRYLVIGTGKKITLECSQTMGHDKMYWYQQDPGMELHLIHYSYGVNSTEKGDLSSESTVSRIRTEHFPLTLESARPSHTSQYLCASSPHLGQGGYNEQFFGPGTRLTVL.